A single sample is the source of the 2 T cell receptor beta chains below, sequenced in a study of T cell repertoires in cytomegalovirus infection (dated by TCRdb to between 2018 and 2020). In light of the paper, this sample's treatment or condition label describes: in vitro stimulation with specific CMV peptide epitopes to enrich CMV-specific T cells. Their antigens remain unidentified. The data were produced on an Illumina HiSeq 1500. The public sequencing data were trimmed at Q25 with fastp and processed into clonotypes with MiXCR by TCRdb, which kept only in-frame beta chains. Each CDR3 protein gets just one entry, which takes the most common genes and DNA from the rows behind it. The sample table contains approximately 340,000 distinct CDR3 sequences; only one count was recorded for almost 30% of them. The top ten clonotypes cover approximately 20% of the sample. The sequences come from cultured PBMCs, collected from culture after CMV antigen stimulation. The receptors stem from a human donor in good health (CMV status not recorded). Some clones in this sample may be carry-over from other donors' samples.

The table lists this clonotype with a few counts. The CDR3 region is CASSIGPPRDQPQHF. The CDR3 DNA follows: TGTGCCAGCAGCATCGGGCCGCCTAGGGATCAGCCCCAGCATTTT. V is TRBV7-2 and J is TRBJ1-5; no firm D call. Germline CDR1 reads SGHTA; CDR2 reads FQGNSA. The CDR3 is 15 amino acids. Trimming pared 5 bases from V and 5 bases from J, leaving 16 bases between. The variable domain in full, completed from reference TRBV7-2 and TRBJ1-5, reads GAGVSQSPSNKVTEKGKDVELRCDPISGHTALYWYRQSLGQGLEFLIYFQGNSAPDKSGLPSDRFSAERTGGSVSTLTIQRTQQEDSAVYLCASSIGPPRDQPQHFGDGTRLSIL.

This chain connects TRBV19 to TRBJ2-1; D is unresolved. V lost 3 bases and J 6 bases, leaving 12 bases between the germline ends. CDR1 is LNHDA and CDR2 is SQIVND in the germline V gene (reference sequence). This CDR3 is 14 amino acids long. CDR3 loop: CASSIRTSLNEQFF. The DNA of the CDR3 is TGTGCCAGTAGTATCAGGACCTCCCTCAATGAGCAGTTCTTC.